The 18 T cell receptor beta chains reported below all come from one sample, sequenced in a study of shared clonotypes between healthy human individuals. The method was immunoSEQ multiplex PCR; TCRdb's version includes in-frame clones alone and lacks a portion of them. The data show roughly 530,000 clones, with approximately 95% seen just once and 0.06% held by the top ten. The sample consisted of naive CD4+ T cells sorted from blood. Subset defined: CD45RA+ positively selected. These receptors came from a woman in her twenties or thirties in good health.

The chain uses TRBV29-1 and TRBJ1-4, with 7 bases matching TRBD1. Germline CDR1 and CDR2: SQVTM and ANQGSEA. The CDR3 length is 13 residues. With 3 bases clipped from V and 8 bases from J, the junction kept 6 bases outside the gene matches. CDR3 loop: CSVEVPGGEKLFF. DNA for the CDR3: TGCAGCGTTGAGGTGCCAGGGGGGGAAAAACTGTTTTTT.

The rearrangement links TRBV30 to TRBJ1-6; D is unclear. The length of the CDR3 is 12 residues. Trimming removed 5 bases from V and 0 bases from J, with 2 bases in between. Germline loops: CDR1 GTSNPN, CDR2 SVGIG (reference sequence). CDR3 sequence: CAWDSYNSPLHF. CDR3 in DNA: TGTGCCTGGGACTCCTATAATTCACCCCTCCACTTT. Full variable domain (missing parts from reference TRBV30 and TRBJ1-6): SQTIHQWPATLVQPVGSPLSLECTVEGTSNPNLYWYRQAAGRGLQLLFYSVGIGQISSEVPQNLSASRPQDRQFILSSKKLLLSDSGFYLCAWDSYNSPLHFGNGTRLTVT.

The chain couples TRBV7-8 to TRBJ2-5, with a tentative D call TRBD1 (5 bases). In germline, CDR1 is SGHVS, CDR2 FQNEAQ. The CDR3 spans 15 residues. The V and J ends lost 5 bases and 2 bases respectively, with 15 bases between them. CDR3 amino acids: CASSPWRQLQETQYF. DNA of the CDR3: TGTGCCAGCAGCCCCTGGAGACAGTTACAAGAGACCCAGTACTTC.

The CDR3 here is CASSPVGSGSFDEQFF. CDR3 bases: TGTGCCAGCAGCCCCGTCGGTAGCGGGAGCTTCGATGAGCAGTTCTTC. The chain is built from TRBV7-9 and TRBJ2-1; 9 bases are shared with TRBD2. Unmatched junction bases numbered 13, after V lost 5 bases and J lost 8 bases. The CDR3 is 16 residues long. The germline V gene encodes CDR1 SEHNR and CDR2 FQNEAQ (reference sequence). The full variable domain, completed using reference TRBV7-9 and TRBJ2-1, is DTGVSQNPRHKITKRGQNVTFRCDPISEHNRLYWYRQTLGQGPEFLTYFQNEAQLEKSRLLSDRFSAERPKGSFSTLEIQRTEQGDSAMYLCASSPVGSGSFDEQFFGPGTRLTVL.

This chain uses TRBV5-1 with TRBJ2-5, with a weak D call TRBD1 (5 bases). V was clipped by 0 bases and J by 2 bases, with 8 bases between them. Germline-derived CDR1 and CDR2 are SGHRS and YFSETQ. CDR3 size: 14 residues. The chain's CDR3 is CASSLGQTQETQYF. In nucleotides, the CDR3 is TGCGCCAGCAGCTTGGGACAGACACAAGAGACCCAGTACTTC.

The DNA for the CDR3 is TGTGCCTGGCGACTAAAAATCCTGGGCCCTCGGGAGGAGACCCAGTACTTC. This translates into CAWRLKILGPREETQYF. V gene TRBV30 combines with J gene TRBJ2-5; tentative D call: TRBD2 (6 bases). This CDR3 region has 17 residues. V was cut by 5 bases and J by 5 bases, with 27 bases left in between. Germline lookup yields CDR1 GTSNPN and CDR2 SVGIG (reference sequence).

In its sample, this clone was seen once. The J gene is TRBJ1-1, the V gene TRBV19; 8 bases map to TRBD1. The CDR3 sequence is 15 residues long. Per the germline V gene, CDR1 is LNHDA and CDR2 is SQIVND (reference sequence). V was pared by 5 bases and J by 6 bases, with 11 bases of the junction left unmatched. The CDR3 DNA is TGTGCCAGTAGTCCGACCGACAGGGGATGGTCTGAAGCTTTCTTT. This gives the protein CASSPTDRGWSEAFF. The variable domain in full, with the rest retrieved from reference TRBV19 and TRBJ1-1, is DGGITQSPKYLFRKEGQNVTLSCEQNLNHDAMYWYRQDPGQGLRLIYYSQIVNDFQKGDIAEGYSVSREKKESFPLTVTSAQKNPTAFYLCASSPTDRGWSEAFFGQGTRLTVV.

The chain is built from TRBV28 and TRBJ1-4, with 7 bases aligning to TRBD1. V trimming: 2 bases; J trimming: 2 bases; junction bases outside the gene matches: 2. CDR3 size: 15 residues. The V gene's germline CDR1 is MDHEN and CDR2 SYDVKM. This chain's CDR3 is CASSLRGQTNEKLFF. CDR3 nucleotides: TGTGCCAGCAGTTTAAGGGGACAGACTAATGAAAAACTGTTTTTT.

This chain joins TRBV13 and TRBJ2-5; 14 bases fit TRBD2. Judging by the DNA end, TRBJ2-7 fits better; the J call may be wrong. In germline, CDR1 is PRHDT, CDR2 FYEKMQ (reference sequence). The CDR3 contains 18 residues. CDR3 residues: CASSLTSGLAGAPYEQYF. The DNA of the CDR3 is TGTGCCAGCAGCTTAACCTCGGGACTAGCGGGAGCCCCGTACGAGCAGTACTTC.

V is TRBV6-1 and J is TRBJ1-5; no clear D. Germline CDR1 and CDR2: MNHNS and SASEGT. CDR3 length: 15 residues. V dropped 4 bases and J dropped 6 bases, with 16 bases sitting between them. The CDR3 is CASSANSGVSQPQHF. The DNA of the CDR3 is TGTGCCAGCAGTGCCAACTCGGGTGTTAGTCAGCCCCAGCATTTT.

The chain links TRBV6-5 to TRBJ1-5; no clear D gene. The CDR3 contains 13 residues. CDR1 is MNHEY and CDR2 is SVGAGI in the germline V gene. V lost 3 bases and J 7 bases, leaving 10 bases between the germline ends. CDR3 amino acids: CASSYKGFQPQHF. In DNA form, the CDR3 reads TGTGCCAGCAGTTATAAGGGATTCCAGCCCCAGCATTTT.

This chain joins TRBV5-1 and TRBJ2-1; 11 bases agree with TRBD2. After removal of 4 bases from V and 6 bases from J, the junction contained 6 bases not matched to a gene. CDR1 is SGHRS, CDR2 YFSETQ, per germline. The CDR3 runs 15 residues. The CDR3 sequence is CASSGTSGAANEQFF. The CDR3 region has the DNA TGCGCCAGCAGCGGGACTAGCGGAGCGGCCAATGAGCAGTTCTTC.

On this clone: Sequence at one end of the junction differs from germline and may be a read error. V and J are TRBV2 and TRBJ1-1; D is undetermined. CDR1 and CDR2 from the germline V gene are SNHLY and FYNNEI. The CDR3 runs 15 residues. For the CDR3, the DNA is TGTGCCAGCAATGAAGGGAACGGCCATAACACTGAAGCTTTCTTT. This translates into CASNEGNGHNTEAFF.

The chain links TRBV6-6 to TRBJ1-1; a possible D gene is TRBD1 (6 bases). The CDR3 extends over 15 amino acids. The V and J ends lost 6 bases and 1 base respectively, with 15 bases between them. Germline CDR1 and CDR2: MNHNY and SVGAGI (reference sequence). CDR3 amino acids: CASSWQGYGNTEAFF. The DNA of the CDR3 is TGTGCCAGCAGCTGGCAGGGGTACGGGAACACTGAAGCTTTCTTT.

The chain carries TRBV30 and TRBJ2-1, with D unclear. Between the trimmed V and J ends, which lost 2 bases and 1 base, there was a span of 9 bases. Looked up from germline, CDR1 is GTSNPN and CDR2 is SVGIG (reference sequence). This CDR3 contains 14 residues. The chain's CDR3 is CAWSPRGSYNEQFF. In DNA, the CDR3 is TGTGCCTGGAGTCCTCGCGGATCCTACAATGAGCAGTTCTTC.

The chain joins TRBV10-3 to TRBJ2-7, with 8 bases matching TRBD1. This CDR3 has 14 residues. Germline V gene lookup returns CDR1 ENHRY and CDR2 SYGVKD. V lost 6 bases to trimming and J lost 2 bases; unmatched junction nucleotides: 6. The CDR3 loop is CAIRTGTGPYEQYF. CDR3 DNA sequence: TGTGCCATCAGGACCGGGACAGGTCCCTACGAGCAGTACTTC.

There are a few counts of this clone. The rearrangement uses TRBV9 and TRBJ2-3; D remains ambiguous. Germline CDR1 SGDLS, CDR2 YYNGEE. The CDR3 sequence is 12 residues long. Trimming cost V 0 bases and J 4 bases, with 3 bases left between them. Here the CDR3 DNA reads TGTGCCAGCAGCGTAGACTCAGATACGCAGTATTTT. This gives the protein CASSVDSDTQYF.

The CDR3 spells CASSGWTGRADTQYF. Here the CDR3 DNA reads TGTGCCAGCAGTGGGTGGACAGGGAGGGCAGATACGCAGTATTTT. The J gene is TRBJ2-3, the V gene TRBV6-1, with a tentative D call TRBD1 (8 bases). The germline gives CDR1 MNHNS, CDR2 SASEGT. Trimming cost V 4 bases and J 4 bases, with 15 bases left between them. This CDR3 is built from 15 residues.